This entry lists 22 T cell receptor beta chains sequenced from one sample in a study of T cells after somatic rescue of genetic block. Produced via immunoSEQ multiplex PCR; TCRdb's table is partial and in-frame only. This sample has some 74,000 clones, with approximately 90% found just once. The sequenced material came from peripheral blood mononuclear cells (PBMCs). The receptor set was obtained from a young man.

This chain uses TRBV29-1 with TRBJ2-7, with D possibly being TRBD2 (6 bases). This CDR3 is 11 amino acids long. Germline-derived CDR1 and CDR2 are SQVTM and ANQGSEA. Trimming pared 7 bases from V and 2 bases from J, leaving 9 bases between. The CDR3 sequence: CSGVAAYEQYF. In nucleotides, the CDR3 is TGCAGCGGGGTAGCGGCCTACGAGCAGTACTTC.

The chain employs TRBV7-9 and TRBJ2-2, with D tentatively TRBD2 (5 bases). Germline CDR1 SEHNR, CDR2 FQNEAQ (reference sequence). This CDR3 spans 15 amino acids. With 5 bases removed from V and 0 bases from J, the gap between germline ends came to 10 bases. CDR3 sequence: CASSPLGANTGELFF. Here the CDR3 DNA reads TGTGCCAGCAGCCCCCTGGGAGCGAACACCGGGGAGCTGTTTTTT.

This clone was found once. The chain joins TRBV10-1 to TRBJ2-3; 9 bases match TRBD2. Germline CDR1 and CDR2: WNHNN and SYGVQD (reference sequence). The CDR3 has 13 residues. Trimming removed 5 bases from V and 10 bases from J; junction bases left unmatched: 7. Here the CDR3 reads CASSPGLADPQYF. CDR3 sequence (DNA): TGCGCCAGCAGTCCGGGACTAGCTGATCCGCAGTATTTT.

J is TRBJ1-5 and V is TRBV6-5; no definite D call. The V gene lost 5 bases and the J gene lost 1 base, with 9 bases spanning the gap. CDR1 and CDR2 (germline): MNHEY, SVGAGI. The CDR3 totals 14 residues. The CDR3 nucleotides are TGTGCCAGCAGTATAGGACGGAGCAATCAGCCCCAGCATTTT. Protein product: CASSIGRSNQPQHF.

V gene TRBV6-5 combines with J gene TRBJ2-5, with 12 bases aligning to TRBD2. This CDR3 region has 15 residues. With V trimmed by 5 bases and J by 4 bases, 5 bases remained unmatched. Germline assignment: CDR1 MNHEY and CDR2 SVGAGI. The CDR3 here is CASSALAGGGETQYF. CDR3 nucleotide sequence: TGTGCCAGCAGTGCACTAGCGGGAGGAGGAGAGACCCAGTACTTC.

The J gene is TRBJ1-3, the V gene TRBV7-6, with 7 positions matching TRBD1. The CDR3 length is 15 residues. Per germline, CDR1 SGHVS and CDR2 FNYEAQ. The trim removed 1 base at V and 4 bases at J, leaving 4 bases unmatched. The DNA of the CDR3 is TGTGCCAGCAGCTTAGATAACAGGGGAGGAAACACCATATATTTT. Translated: CASSLDNRGGNTIYF.

The V call is TRBV28, the J call TRBJ2-2; possibly TRBD2 for D (6 bases). The ends were cut back, 7 bases at V and 4 bases at J, with 19 bases in the middle. The CDR3 runs to 16 residues. Germline V CDR1 and CDR2: MDHEN, SYDVKM. CDR3 bases: TGTGCCAGCAAGGTGGGGGGTGGTAGTTCCACCGGGGAGCTGTTTTTT. Residues: CASKVGGGSSTGELFF. Together with reference TRBV28 and TRBJ2-2, the CDR3 gives the full variable domain: DVKVTQSSRYLVKRTGEKVFLECVQDMDHENMFWYRQDPGLGLRLIYFSYDVKMKEKGDIPEGYSVSREKKERFSLILESASTNQTSMYLCASKVGGGSSTGELFFGEGSRLTVL.

V is TRBV5-4 and J is TRBJ2-1; TRBD1 agrees at 8 bases. Germline V gene data show CDR1 as SGHNT and CDR2 as YYREEE (reference sequence). The V segment lost 4 bases and the J segment 2 bases; nucleotides outside the gene matches: 8. This CDR3 has 16 amino acids. The CDR3 DNA follows: TGTGCCAGCAGCCAAGACAGGGGCCAAGCCTACAATGAGCAGTTCTTC. Translation: CASSQDRGQAYNEQFF. Full variable domain (outside the CDR3, taken from reference TRBV5-4 and TRBJ2-1): ETGVTQSPTHLIKTRGQQVTLRCSSQSGHNTVSWYQQALGQGPQFIFQYYREEENGRGNFPPRFSGLQFPNYSSELNVNALELDDSALYLCASSQDRGQAYNEQFFGPGTRLTVL.

The chain has TRBV9 and TRBJ2-1; TRBD1 is a possible D gene (6 bases). The CDR3 sequence is 13 residues long. Germline V CDR1 and CDR2: SGDLS, YYNGEE. Trimming stripped 3 bases from V and 3 bases from J, with 7 bases between. The CDR3 DNA follows: TGTGCCAGCAGCGGGGGACACTACAATGAGCAGTTCTTC. It yields the protein CASSGGHYNEQFF.

The chain is built from TRBV4-1 and TRBJ2-7; D gene ambiguous. V shed 4 bases and J shed 0 bases, with 10 bases lying between them. Germline CDR1 and CDR2: MGHRA and YSYEKL. This CDR3 is built from 14 residues. CDR3 residues: CASSPQFSSYEQYF. The CDR3 nucleotides are TGCGCCAGCAGCCCTCAATTTAGCTCCTACGAGCAGTACTTC.

This clone was counted once. The rearrangement joins TRBV4-2 to TRBJ2-6; TRBD1 agrees at 8 bases. The CDR3 has 16 residues. Trimming removed 4 bases from V and 4 bases from J; junction bases left unmatched: 6. Germline V lookup: CDR1 LGHNA, CDR2 YNFKEQ. For the CDR3, the DNA is TGTGCCAGCAGCCGCGAACAGGGGGTCGGGGCCAACGTCCTGACTTTC. Translating it yields CASSREQGVGANVLTF.

The chain is built from TRBV11-2 and TRBJ1-1, with TRBD1 matching 7 bases. There are 13 residues in the CDR3. V was clipped by 2 bases and J by 5 bases; unmatched bases: 2. Germline CDR1 is SGHAT and CDR2 is FQNNGV. The CDR3 DNA is TGTGCCAGCAGCTTAAGGGACAGAACTGAAGCTTTCTTT. Its protein product is CASSLRDRTEAFF. The full variable domain, in which reference TRBV11-2 and TRBJ1-1 provide the parts outside the CDR3, is EAGVAQSPRYKIIEKRQSVAFWCNPISGHATLYWYQQILGQGPKLLIQFQNNGVVDDSQLPKDRFSAERLKGVDSTLKIQPAKLEDSAVYLCASSLRDRTEAFFGQGTRLTVV.

The chain links TRBV7-2 to TRBJ2-7; a possible D gene is TRBD2 (6 bases). This CDR3 has 16 amino acids. Per germline, CDR1 SGHTA and CDR2 FQGNSA. Trimming left V 4 bases short and J 6 bases short, with 22 bases between. The CDR3 is CASSSRGTVWLGEQYF. DNA of the CDR3: TGTGCCAGCAGCTCCCGGGGGACCGTCTGGCTAGGCGAGCAGTACTTC. The full variable domain, its missing parts supplied by reference TRBV7-2 and TRBJ2-7, is GAGVSQSPSNKVTEKGKDVELRCDPISGHTALYWYRQSLGQGLEFLIYFQGNSAPDKSGLPSDRFSAERTGGSVSTLTIQRTQQEDSAVYLCASSSRGTVWLGEQYFGPGTRLTVT.

CDR3 sequence reads: CASSDRTEPYEQYF. Here the CDR3 DNA reads TGTGCCAGCAGCGACCGGACGGAACCCTACGAGCAGTACTTC. The chain links TRBV5-4 to TRBJ2-7, with no clear D. This CDR3 has 14 residues. Trimming took off 4 bases at V and 2 bases at J, with 13 bases between the two ends. CDR1 is SGHNT, CDR2 YYREEE, per germline (reference sequence).

The rearrangement links TRBV2 to TRBJ2-7; no firm D call. The V and J ends lost 4 bases and 0 bases respectively, with 4 bases between them. The CDR3 totals 12 residues. Germline V gene sequence: CDR1 SNHLY, CDR2 FYNNEI. This chain's CDR3 is CASSAGSYEQYF. For the CDR3, the DNA is TGTGCCAGCAGTGCTGGCTCCTACGAGCAGTACTTC.

The rearrangement uses TRBV7-9 and TRBJ2-5, with 7 bases aligning to TRBD2. V shed 5 bases, J shed 11 bases, and the junction held 14 bases outside the gene matches. The germline V gene has CDR1 SEHNR and CDR2 FQNEAQ (reference sequence). The CDR3 has 14 residues. CDR3 sequence (DNA): TGTGCCAGCAGCCCCGGGGGAGGGAACGGGGAGCAGTACTTC. It encodes CASSPGGGNGEQYF.

The V call is TRBV10-2, the J call TRBJ1-5; D not certain. In germline, CDR1 is WSHSY, CDR2 SAAADI. The CDR3 has 13 amino acids. The V gene lost 6 bases and the J gene lost 4 bases, with 10 bases spanning the gap. CDR3 in amino acids: CASSPGGNQPQHF. CDR3 in DNA: TGCGCCAGCAGCCCTGGAGGGAATCAGCCCCAGCATTTT.

DNA for the CDR3: TGTGCCAGCAGCTTGACTAGCGGGGGGGACACGCAGTATTTT. Translated: CASSLTSGGDTQYF. The V and J genes are TRBV5-4 and TRBJ2-3, with 13 positions matching TRBD2. The junction had 2 bases not matched to a gene; V was cut back by 1 base and J by 9 bases. Germline CDR1 is SGHNT and CDR2 is YYREEE (reference sequence). The CDR3 is 14 amino acids.

The chain is built from TRBV7-2 and TRBJ2-1; either TRBD1 or TRBD2 may supply D (5 bases each). The length of the CDR3 is 14 residues. Between the trimmed V and J ends, which lost 5 bases and 4 bases, there was a span of 12 bases. CDR1 and CDR2 from the germline V gene are SGHTA and FQGNSA. The CDR3 DNA reads as TGTGCCAGCAGCCCCGGGACGGGTTACAATGAGCAGTTCTTC. Translated: CASSPGTGYNEQFF.

CDR3 loop: CSVGTTNTEAFF. In nucleotides, the CDR3 is TGCAGCGTTGGGACAACGAACACTGAAGCTTTCTTT. The chain combines TRBV29-1 with TRBJ1-1, with D possibly matching TRBD1 (5 bases). The germline V and J ends were trimmed by 4 bases and 1 base, with 7 bases remaining between them. This CDR3 has 12 amino acids. In germline, CDR1 is SQVTM, CDR2 ANQGSEA.

This clone was observed a handful of times. The V and J genes are TRBV7-9 and TRBJ2-7; 7 bases map to TRBD2. This CDR3 has 15 residues. Trimming at V came to 5 bases and at J to 3 bases, leaving 10 bases not matched to a gene. Germline-derived CDR1 and CDR2 are SEHNR and FQNEAQ (reference sequence). The chain's CDR3 is CASSQRLGGNYEQYF. The CDR3 DNA is TGTGCCAGCAGCCAAAGGCTGGGGGGGAACTACGAGCAGTACTTC.

The chain combines TRBV11-2 with TRBJ2-3; perhaps TRBD2 as D (6 bases). CDR1 and CDR2 (germline): SGHAT, FQNNGV. Between the trimmed V and J ends, which lost 1 base and 3 bases, there was a span of 11 bases. The CDR3 runs to 15 residues. Here the CDR3 reads CASSLALAQTDTQYF. The CDR3 DNA follows: TGTGCCAGCAGCTTAGCACTAGCCCAAACAGATACGCAGTATTTT.